This T cell receptor beta chain is drawn from a study of identifying expanded T cells in peripheral blood. Trimming stripped 1 base from V and 0 bases from J, with 20 bases between. The CDR3 has 19 amino acids. Germline CDR1 reads LGHNT; CDR2 reads FRNRAP. Clones were sequenced by immunoSEQ multiplex PCR, and TCRdb holds only the in-frame ones, with some missing. The sample lists over 90,000 clones, 88% seen once, with approximately 5% in the top ten. Sequenced sample: blood. The clonotype comes from a person aged 18-70 years in good health. The J gene is TRBJ2-3, the V gene TRBV12-5, with D possibly being TRBD2 (5 bases). CDR3 in amino acids: CASGLGKDFLHPSTDTQYF. CDR3 bases: TGTGCTAGTGGTTTGGGAAAGGACTTTCTCCACCCTAGCACAGATACGCAGTATTTT. The whole variable domain, filled in from reference TRBV12-5 and TRBJ2-3, reads DARVTQTPRHKVTEMGQEVTMRCQPILGHNTVFWYRQTMMQGLELLAYFRNRAPLDDSGMPKDRFSAEMPDATLATLKIQPSEPRDSAVYFCASGLGKDFLHPSTDTQYFGPGTRLTVL.